This TCR beta chain stems from a study of OX40 agonist ivuxolimab in advanced cancers. Background for the entire study: Ivuxolimab was a fully human IgG2 agonistic monoclonal antibody targeting the costimulatory receptor OX40 (CD134). Intravenous ivuxolimab was administered to patients every 2 weeks at six dose levels: 0.01, 0.1, 0.3, 1.5, 3 and 10 mg/kg. Among the approximately 50 dose-escalation patients, some 20 had hepatocellular carcinoma, 15 or so melanoma, 9 renal cell carcinoma and 9 head and neck cancer. A male proportion of 82.7% and a mean age of approximately 60 years, ranging from about 23 to 79, were recorded for the dose-escalation cohort. Prior anti-PD-1, anti-PD-L1 or anti-CTLA-4 therapy was permitted, and checkpoint inhibitors had been received by under 50% of dose-escalation patients. Partial responses were achieved by three dose-escalation patients, of whom one had hepatocellular carcinoma and two had cutaneous melanoma. The point of sequencing TCRbeta in the periphery was to test whether ivuxolimab changed TCR sequence diversity and drove clonal T-cell expansion. The monotherapy dose-escalation portion (N of about 57 patients) of the phase I ivuxolimab trial is reported in the paper. What the authors observed across the whole study: After ivuxolimab, CD8+ T cells had more expanded clones than CD4+ T cells on average. Low levels of normalized T-cell clonal expansion were also seen in some patients who did not respond. Clonal expansion of both CD4+ and CD8+ blood T cells was observed from baseline to week 6 at doses 0.1 to 3.0 mg/kg. In the 0.1-3.0 mg/kg groups, partial responders were among the patients with the lowest normalized peripheral clonal expansion, particularly in CD8+ T cells. Which antigens the clonally expanded peripheral T cells were specific for was not determined.

Genomic DNA was extracted from sorted cells for sequencing of the TCRbeta CDR3 region. The immunoSEQ Assay was used for sequencing of TCRbeta CDR3 regions. The source is immuneACCESS, and TCRdb retained only in-frame sequences with V and J called. Part of the clones is not carried over; for the studies checked, unresolved V genes explain less than half of this, and the remainder is unexplained. The sample includes about 80,000 clones, with around 94% observed a single time. The ten largest clones add up to roughly 9.6% of the sample. The trial excluded patients who had a history of autoimmune disease or who were on systemic immunosuppression. Peripheral blood for TCR sequencing was collected from all dose cohorts at baseline, on cycle 4 day 1, and on cycle 7 day 1. The samples were drawn from a first-in-human, open-label, multicenter phase I dose-escalation trial of ivuxolimab. Adults with locally advanced or metastatic melanoma, renal cell carcinoma, hepatocellular carcinoma or head and neck squamous cell carcinoma were enrolled in the trial. Before TCR sequencing, CD4+ T cells and CD8+ T cells were sorted from peripheral blood as separate populations.

For this clone: There is no known antigen for this receptor. Base qualities were left out, and no much larger clone turns up one base away.

The CDR3 holds 14 amino acids from the cysteine to the phenylalanine. Just CDR3 DNA is preserved here, 42 bases in frame from base 1. V was cut back by 3 bases and J by 3 bases, leaving a gap of 10 bases between them. CDR1 MDHEN and CDR2 SYDVKM are derived from the germline V gene. This sequence uses TRBV28 and TRBJ2-3, with no D gene named confidently. The receptor's source is an adult with an advanced solid tumor such as melanoma, head and neck, liver or kidney cancer. This sample comprised CD4+ or CD8+ T cells sorted from blood, obtained in a trial of the OX40 agonist ivuxolimab. Here is the DNA: TGTGCCAGCAGTTTTTATAGGCGAACAGATACGCAGTATTTT. It translates to CASSFYRRTDTQYF.